This T cell receptor (beta chain) was sequenced in a study of T cell responses to AZD1222 COVID-19 vaccine. Study-wide results and caveats: Repertoire sampling occurred only after the peak T cell response.

This clone was counted between two and nine times. The antigen is unknown. Sequencing was performed with immunoSEQ multiplex PCR; in TCRdb, only in-frame clones are kept and a portion is missing. Among 120,000 to 150,000 clones listed, around nine tenths were seen once. The V gene's germline CDR1 is PRHDT and CDR2 FYEKMQ (reference sequence). The CDR3 extends over 17 amino acids. Losses at the gene ends were 0 bases for V and 4 bases for J; bases not matched to a gene: 10. The chain carries TRBV13 and TRBJ2-3; TRBD2 agrees at 7 bases. Sequencing was performed on peripheral blood, taken 28 days after the second AZD1222 dose. This receptor was taken from an adult who received the AZD1222 COVID-19 vaccine. This chain's CDR3 is CASSLGSREKFSDTQYF. Here the CDR3 DNA reads TGTGCCAGCAGCTTAGGATCGCGGGAGAAGTTTTCAGATACGCAGTATTTT.